This TCR beta chain was identified during a study of blood T cell repertoires in COVID-19 (dated by TCRdb to about 2020). Background on the whole study: Collaborator samples came from the United States, Italy and Spain and covered acute and convalescent phases of COVID-19. The repertoires were made available in a free public database intended to serve as a resource for research on the immune response to SARS-CoV-2. Samples came from the ongoing ImmuneRACE study (first 160 participants) plus 1,254 subjects from 6 global collaborators. Nearly every sample came with metadata listing a de-identified subject ID, COVID-19 status, age in years and sex. Deeply sampled blood TCRbeta repertoires from subjects exposed to, actively infected with, or recovered from COVID-19 were included in the dataset. The material from the prospective study consisted of cDNA or gDNA derived from T cells, B-cell-depleted T cells, or PBMCs. HLA class I and class II types, where available, came from metadata supplied by the sample provider rather than from assay-based typing. Study-wide conclusions, independent of this receptor: The quantity of clinical and demographic metadata differed by source and by participant and was supplied without curation.

TCRbeta CDR3 regions were amplified from genomic DNA by means of the immunoSEQ Assay, a bias-controlled multiplex PCR. In the paper's pipeline: Nucleated cell counts per sample were estimated from amplification of reference gene primers within the assay. To quantify the absolute abundance of each unique TCRbeta CDR3 rearrangement, sequence reads were collapsed and filtered. Productive Simpson clonality was computed per sample as the square root of Simpson's diversity index over productive rearrangements. TCRdb mirrors the immuneACCESS table, restricted to in-frame sequences. Some clones are absent from its copies; in checked studies, under half trace to an unresolved V gene, and the reason for the others is unknown. V, J and clone size reflect that table, while D and trimming were determined from the DNA. The sample table holds about 150,000 clones, of which 60% to 80% were seen once. Under 10% of the sample lies in the top ten.

At the junction V is shortened by 6 bases and J by 4 bases; bases outside the gene matches: 14. The germline V gene (reference sequence) yields LNHDA for CDR1 and SQIVND for CDR2. The CDR3 runs 17 residues from the cysteine to the phenylalanine. The sequence is cut down to CDR3 DNA, 51 bases in frame from base 1. This clone was recorded a few times. Its binding antigen is unknown. Per-base qualities were not stored, and no clone one base away is much larger. Whole blood was collected in K2EDTA tubes by collaborating institutions according to the institutions' own protocols. For TCRbeta analysis, collaborator samples were shipped as frozen whole blood, as isolated PBMCs, or as DNA extracted from either sample type.

This sequence uses TRBV19 and TRBJ2-5, with 10 central nucleotides matching TRBD2. Sequenced: peripheral blood. This sequence originates from a man aged 50 to 60 with active or convalescent COVID-19. The DNA reads as follows: TGTGCCAGTAGCCGACCCCTGACTAGCGGGTGGGCAGAGACCCAGTACTTC. The encoded protein is CASSRPLTSGWAETQYF.